The rows below give T cell receptor beta chains drawn from one sample of a study of blood T cell repertoires in COVID-19. Assay: immunoSEQ multiplex PCR; the TCRdb copy retains only in-frame clones and omits some. The sample comprises about 170,000 clones, approximately 83% of which are singletons, and less than 3% rests with the top ten. The material sequenced was peripheral blood. The receptors shown here come from a woman aged 60 to 75 with acute or convalescent COVID-19. The CDR3 runs from the conserved cysteine through the conserved F or W. The D gene is left open where the match is weak. Clone size is stated in some rows and not others, as once, few, many or a class when expanded.

TRBV10-3	NA	NA	TRBJ1-1	CAISGGQGMNTEAFF	TGTGCCATCAGTGGGGGGCAGGGAATGAACACTGAAGCTTTCTTT
TRBV28	NA	NA	TRBJ1-5	CASSQGYNQPQHF	TGTGCCAGCAGTCAGGGGTATAATCAGCCCCAGCATTTT
TRBV6-5	NA	NA	TRBJ1-1	CASTGVGTEAFF	TGTGCCAGCACGGGGGTTGGGACTGAAGCTTTCTTT
TRBV12-5	once	NA	TRBJ2-7	CASGPTRLGLTYEQYF	TGTGCTAGTGGTCCGACTCGGTTAGGCCTCACCTACGAGCAGTACTTC
TRBV6-2/TRBV6-3	NA	TRBD2	TRBJ2-7	CASSYRIGTSGGIRYEQYF	TGTGCCAGCAGTTATCGGATTGGGACTAGCGGGGGGATTCGGTACGAGCAGTACTTC
TRBV23-1	NA	TRBD2	TRBJ2-1	CASRRGLAGGAIYNEQFF	TGCGCCAGCAGACGAGGACTAGCGGGGGGGGCTATCTACAATGAGCAGTTCTTC
TRBV5-8	NA	NA	TRBJ2-3	CASSLGRDTDTQYF	TGTGCCAGCAGCTTGGGCAGGGACACAGATACGCAGTATTTT
TRBV19	NA	NA	TRBJ1-2	CAGRPAGAYGYTF	TGTGCCGGCCGACCGGCAGGGGCCTATGGCTACACCTTC
TRBV7-3	NA	TRBD2	TRBJ2-1	CASSFSGGAYNEQFF	TGTGCCAGCAGCTTTAGCGGGGGCGCCTACAATGAGCAGTTCTTC
TRBV7-9	NA	NA	TRBJ1-3	CASSFLGAAGNTIYF	TGTGCCAGCAGCTTCTTGGGGGCGGCCGGAAACACCATATATTTT
TRBV21-1	NA	NA	TRBJ2-7	CASTALAGARARSYEQYF	TGTGCCAGCACCGCTCTAGCGGGGGCGAGAGCTAGATCCTACGAGCAGTACTTC
TRBV7-9	NA	NA	TRBJ1-4	CASSLGLGAKEKLFF	TGTGCCAGCAGCTTAGGTCTGGGGGCAAAGGAAAAACTGTTTTTT
TRBV2	NA	NA	TRBJ1-5	CASGTGGRQPQHF	TGTGCCAGCGGGACGGGGGGTCGTCAGCCCCAGCATTTT
TRBV28	NA	NA	TRBJ2-3	CASSLGGGTDTQYF	TGTGCCAGCAGTTTGGGCGGGGGCACAGATACGCAGTATTTT
TRBV28	NA	NA	TRBJ2-7	CASSFARTYEPGNF	TGTGCCAGCAGTTTTGCCAGAACCTACGAGCCGGGGAACTTC
TRBV6-5	NA	TRBD1	TRBJ2-6	CASRRQGRANVLTF	TGTGCCAGCAGGAGACAGGGCAGGGCCAACGTCCTGACTTTC
TRBV6-6	NA	TRBD1	TRBJ1-5	CASSKHRGNEPQHF	TGTGCCAGCAGTAAGCACAGGGGTAATGAGCCCCAGCATTTT
TRBV6-5	NA	NA	TRBJ1-2	CASSPPWDSGGYTF	TGTGCCAGCAGTCCCCCCTGGGACTCAGGCGGCTACACCTTC
TRBV7-2	NA	TRBD2	TRBJ2-7	CASSSGLAGGNEQYF	TGTGCCAGCAGCTCGGGACTAGCGGGAGGAAACGAGCAGTACTTC
TRBV7-2	NA	NA	TRBJ1-1	CASSPSRGQNTEAFF	TGTGCCAGCAGCCCAAGCAGGGGACAGAACACTGAAGCTTTCTTT
TRBV7-6	NA	NA	TRBJ1-4	CASSLAGGEKLFF	TGTGCCAGCAGCTTAGCCGGGGGTGAAAAACTGTTTTTT
TRBV6-5	NA	TRBD1	TRBJ2-1	CASSYPPGQSDNEQFF	TGTGCCAGCAGTTACCCGCCGGGACAGTCCGACAATGAGCAGTTCTTC
TRBV19	NA	NA	TRBJ1-4	CASRMNRQALNEKLFF	TGTGCCAGTAGGATGAATCGACAGGCTTTAAATGAAAAACTGTTTTTT
TRBV4-3	once	NA	TRBJ2-5	CASSQGTRVRGQTQYF	TGCGCCAGCAGCCAAGGAACAAGGGTCAGGGGACAGACCCAGTACTTC
TRBV6-5	few	TRBD1	TRBJ1-2	CASSYVRTGTYGYTF	TGTGCCAGCAGTTACGTGAGGACAGGGACCTATGGCTACACCTTC
TRBV11-2	NA	NA	TRBJ1-5	CASSLGMGADQPQHF	TGTGCCAGCAGCTTGGGGATGGGGGCCGATCAGCCCCAGCATTTT
TRBV12-3/TRBV12-4	few	NA	TRBJ1-1	CASSTQVNTEAFF	TGTGCCAGCAGTACACAGGTGAACACTGAAGCTTTCTTT
TRBV2	NA	TRBD2	TRBJ2-7	CASRLGWLAGNYEQYF	TGTGCCAGCCGCCTCGGGTGGCTAGCGGGCAACTACGAGCAGTACTTC
TRBV7-7	NA	NA	TRBJ1-2	CASSRRRDGVESYGYTF	TGTGCTAGCAGCCGACGTCGTGACGGGGTGGAAAGCTATGGCTACACCTTC
TRBV3-1/TRBV3-2	NA	NA	TRBJ2-5	CASSQGARVKETQYF	TGTGCCAGCAGCCAAGGGGCCAGGGTCAAAGAGACCCAGTACTTC
TRBV5-5	NA	NA	TRBJ1-1	CASSLVTLNTEAFF	TGTGCCAGCAGCTTGGTCACTTTGAACACTGAAGCTTTCTTT
TRBV5-1	NA	NA	TRBJ1-4	CASSFREANEKLFF	TGCGCCAGCAGCTTCAGGGAGGCGAATGAAAAACTGTTTTTT
TRBV7-9	few	NA	TRBJ1-1	CASNREVEAFF	TGTGCCAGCAACAGGGAAGTCGAAGCTTTCTTT
TRBV18	NA	TRBD1	TRBJ1-5	CASSPPGTGHNQPQHF	TGTGCCAGCTCACCACCCGGGACAGGACACAATCAGCCCCAGCATTTT
TRBV19	few	NA	TRBJ1-1	CASSIDSTGANTEAFF	TGTGCCAGTAGTATAGATTCAACAGGAGCGAACACTGAAGCTTTCTTT
TRBV6-6	NA	TRBD1	TRBJ2-5	CASSYFQGARETQYF	TGTGCCAGCAGTTACTTTCAGGGGGCTCGGGAGACCCAGTACTTC
TRBV5-4	NA	TRBD2	TRBJ2-5	CASSGTSGGSQETQYF	TGTGCCAGCAGCGGGACTAGCGGGGGGTCTCAAGAGACCCAGTACTTC
TRBV14	once	NA	TRBJ1-6	CASSHEDYYNSPLHF	TGTGCCAGCAGCCATGAAGACTACTATAATTCACCCCTCCACTTT
TRBV2	NA	NA	TRBJ1-6	CASSTQVINSPLHF	TGTGCCAGCAGTACACAGGTGATTAATTCACCCCTCCACTTT
TRBV6-6	NA	NA	TRBJ2-7	CASSYGGASYEQYF	TGTGCCAGCAGTTATGGGGGGGCTTCCTACGAGCAGTACTTC
TRBV21-1	NA	NA	TRBJ2-7	CASSKGGNPVGSYEQYF	TGTGCCAGCAGCAAAGGAGGGAACCCAGTGGGCTCCTACGAGCAGTACTTC
TRBV25-1	NA	NA	TRBJ2-3	CASSPTRGNTDTQYF	TGTGCCAGCAGCCCCACTCGGGGTAACACAGATACGCAGTATTTT
TRBV18	once	TRBD1	TRBJ1-1	CASSTGGGNTEAFF	TGTGCCAGCTCAACAGGGGGTGGGAACACTGAAGCTTTCTTT
TRBV19	NA	TRBD1	TRBJ2-1	CASSLDRGRNEQFF	TGTGCCAGTAGCCTCGACAGGGGTCGCAATGAGCAGTTCTTC
TRBV13	NA	TRBD1	TRBJ2-7	CASSNRDRGGEQYF	TGTGCCAGCAGCAACCGGGACAGGGGGGGTGAGCAGTACTTC
TRBV7-8	NA	TRBD2	TRBJ2-7	CASSFGGTSSRTYEQYF	TGTGCCAGCAGCTTCGGGGGGACTAGCAGCCGGACCTACGAGCAGTACTTC
TRBV19	once	NA	TRBJ1-1	CASSLQGNTEAFF	TGTGCCAGTAGTCTGCAGGGGAACACTGAAGCTTTCTTT
TRBV5-4	NA	NA	TRBJ2-5	CASSLAVYKTQYF	TGTGCCAGCAGCTTGGCTGTATACAAGACCCAGTACTTC
TRBV18	NA	NA	TRBJ2-3	CASSPQFQNTDTQYF	TGTGCCAGCTCACCACAATTCCAGAACACAGATACGCAGTATTTT
TRBV5-1	NA	NA	TRBJ1-2	CASSPMSANYGYTF	TGCGCCAGCAGCCCCATGTCGGCTAACTATGGCTACACCTTC
TRBV27	NA	NA	TRBJ1-5	CASSLLAGRRNQPQHF	TGTGCCAGCAGTTTACTGGCAGGGAGGCGCAATCAGCCCCAGCATTTT
TRBV27	NA	TRBD1	TRBJ2-1	CASSPGQAHNEQFF	TGTGCCAGCAGTCCGGGACAGGCGCACAATGAGCAGTTCTTC
TRBV9	NA	TRBD2	TRBJ2-2	CASSARLAGSTGELFF	TGTGCCAGCAGCGCTCGACTAGCGGGGTCCACCGGGGAGCTGTTTTTT